Listed below are T cell receptor beta chains from one sample, sequenced in a study of regulatory T cells. Produced via immunoSEQ multiplex PCR; TCRdb's table is partial and in-frame only. Among approximately 31,000 clones listed, 93% were seen once. The sequencing input was conventional CD4+ T cells sorted from blood. The receptors derive from a child aged 2-9 years with CD3G deficiency. The CDR3 runs from the conserved cysteine through the conserved F or W. The D gene is left open where the match is weak. Not every row has a clone size; where given, it reads once, few, many or a size class.

D | J | size | V | DNA | CDR3
TRBD1 | TRBJ2-6 | . | TRBV19 | TGTGCCAGTAGTACACAGGGGAACGGGGCCAACGTCCTGACTTTC | CASSTQGNGANVLTF
. | TRBJ2-2 | . | TRBV28 | TGTGCCAGCAGTTTTGGAGGTCAGATCAACACCGGGGAGCTGTTTTTT | CASSFGGQINTGELFF
. | TRBJ2-3 | . | TRBV28 | TGTGCCAGCAGCCTTAGACAGAAAGCAGATACGCAGTATTTT | CASSLRQKADTQYF
TRBD2 | TRBJ2-2 | . | TRBV10-3 | TGTGCCACCCAGCGGGAGAACACCGGGGAGCTGTTTTTT | CATQRENTGELFF
TRBD1 | TRBJ2-7 | . | TRBV7-3 | TGTGCCAGCAGCTTTACCGGGACAGGAGGCGAGCAGTACTTC | CASSFTGTGGEQYF
TRBD2 | TRBJ2-7 | . | TRBV6-1 | TGTGCCAGCAGTGAAGGGGGGCTAGCGGGAGGGAAACAGTACTTC | CASSEGGLAGGKQYF
TRBD1 | TRBJ2-3 | . | TRBV30 | TGTGCCCGGGATGTACAGGGGGTTTATACGCAGTATTTT | CARDVQGVYTQYF
. | TRBJ2-3 | . | TRBV5-1 | TGCGCCAGCAGCCCAGGGGTCCTCCCCACAGATACGCAGTATTTT | CASSPGVLPTDTQYF
. | TRBJ2-3 | . | TRBV28 | TGTGCCACAAGGTTAGGGGGGAAGGGCACAGATACGCAGTATTTT | CATRLGGKGTDTQYF
TRBD2 | TRBJ2-1 | . | TRBV5-1 | TGCGCCAGCAGCGGTGGGACTAGCGGGAGAGGAGCTAATGAGCAGTTCTTC | CASSGGTSGRGANEQFF
. | TRBJ1-5 | . | TRBV28 | TGTGCCAGCAGTTTGGGAGGTCAGCCCCAGCATTTT | CASSLGGQPQHF
. | TRBJ1-1 | . | TRBV28 | TGTGCCAGCAGCCTCGGGGCTATTGCTGAAGCTTTCTTT | CASSLGAIAEAFF
TRBD2 | TRBJ2-7 | . | TRBV18 | TGTGCCAGCTCACCACGAAGCGGGAGTGGCTACGAGCAGTACTTC | CASSPRSGSGYEQYF
. | TRBJ1-5 | . | TRBV28 | TGTGCCAGCAGTTGGGGTGTGTCCGGTCAGCCCCAGCATTTT | CASSWGVSGQPQHF
. | TRBJ1-2 | . | TRBV5-1 | TGCGCCAGCAGCTTGGATATCAGGGACGGCTATGGCTACACCTTC | CASSLDIRDGYGYTF
. | TRBJ2-5 | . | TRBV7-8 | TGTGCCAGCAGCTCTACTATAGCGGTCATACCGTCTTGGGCGGAGACCCAGTACTTC | CASSSTIAVIPSWAETQYF
. | TRBJ2-7 | . | TRBV7-2 | TGTGCCAGCAGCTTAGAAGGGGGATCCTACGAGCAGTACTTC | CASSLEGGSYEQYF
TRBD2 | TRBJ2-1 | . | TRBV28 | TGTGCCAGCAGTTTGGTTCGGACCGGGACTAGCGGGAGGGGTGAGCAGTTCTTC | CASSLVRTGTSGRGEQFF
TRBD1 | TRBJ1-2 | . | TRBV5-1 | TGCGCCAGCAGCATCGGACAGGGGGACTATGGCTACACCTTC | CASSIGQGDYGYTF
. | TRBJ2-7 | . | TRBV6-6 | TGTGCCAGCAGTTACGGGACACACTACGAGCAGTACTTC | CASSYGTHYEQYF
. | TRBJ2-3 | . | TRBV7-8 | TGTGCCAGCAGCTTAGGGGCAGATACGCAGTATTTT | CASSLGADTQYF
. | TRBJ2-3 | . | TRBV19 | TGTGCCAGTAGTATCGGTCTGGTGGCACACACAGATACGCAGTATTTT | CASSIGLVAHTDTQYF
TRBD2 | TRBJ2-7 | . | TRBV11-2 | TGTGCCAGCAGCTTGGTCGCGGGAGGGGCCTACGAGCAGTACTTC | CASSLVAGGAYEQYF
TRBD2 | TRBJ2-3 | . | TRBV28 | TGTGCCAGCATAGGATCGGGGGGTACGCAGTATTTT | CASIGSGGTQYF
. | TRBJ2-4 | once | TRBV6-1 | TGTGCCAGCAGTGTCTTCGGGACCGGTCGGGCCAAAAACATTCAGTACTTC | CASSVFGTGRAKNIQYF
TRBD2 | TRBJ2-7 | . | TRBV6-1 | TGTGCCAGCAGGCTTACTAGCGGGAGGGCCAGTGAGCAGTACTTC | CASRLTSGRASEQYF
. | TRBJ1-5 | . | TRBV10-3 | TGTGCCATCAGTGAGGCCCGCAATCAGCCCCAGCATTTT | CAISEARNQPQHF
TRBD2 | TRBJ2-2 | . | TRBV5-1 | TGCGCCAGCAGCCCCACGGTGAATAGCGGGAGGAACACCGGGGAGCTGTTTTTT | CASSPTVNSGRNTGELFF
. | TRBJ1-2 | . | TRBV28 | TGTGCCAGCAGTCGAGGAACAGGCTACACCTTC | CASSRGTGYTF
TRBD2 | TRBJ2-7 | once | TRBV28 | TGTGCCAGCAGTTTAGAGGCGGGAGCTGGCTCCTACGAGCAGTACTTC | CASSLEAGAGSYEQYF
. | TRBJ2-3 | . | TRBV28 | TGTGCCAGCAGTTCGGGATCCGGGACTTACGACGATACGCAGTATTTT | CASSSGSGTYDDTQYF
. | TRBJ2-3 | . | TRBV11-2 | TGTGCCAGCAGCTTAGATTCATGGGATACGCAGTATTTT | CASSLDSWDTQYF
TRBD2 | TRBJ2-1 | . | TRBV28 | TGTGCCAGCAGCAGCGGGAGTATCTACAATGAGCAGTTCTTC | CASSSGSIYNEQFF
TRBD1 | TRBJ1-1 | . | TRBV6-1 | TGTGCCAGCAGTGAGACAGGGGCGACGGCTTTCTTT | CASSETGATAFF
. | TRBJ2-3 | . | TRBV10-2 | TGCGCCAGCAGTGACCCACCGGGCCCGGCCGGAGATACGCAGTATTTT | CASSDPPGPAGDTQYF
. | TRBJ1-4 | . | TRBV28 | TGTGCCAGCAGTTGGGGGGTCGGTGAAAAACTGTTTTTT | CASSWGVGEKLFF
. | TRBJ1-1 | . | TRBV28 | TGTGCCAGCAGTCCCCAGGGTGGCACTGAAGCTTTCTTT | CASSPQGGTEAFF
TRBD1 | TRBJ2-1 | once | TRBV28 | TGTGCCAGCAGTACCCCTACAGGGGTACGGTACAATGAGCAGTTCTTC | CASSTPTGVRYNEQFF
TRBD1 | TRBJ2-7 | . | TRBV10-3 | TGTGCCATCAGGGGGACAGGGTACGACGAGCAGTACTTC | CAIRGTGYDEQYF
TRBD2 | TRBJ2-1 | . | TRBV5-1 | TGCGCCAGCAGCTCCCATAGCGGGAGCTCCTACAATGAGCAGTTCTTC | CASSSHSGSSYNEQFF
. | TRBJ2-1 | . | TRBV7-8 | TGTGCCAGCAGCTTAGTGTATGAGAATCCGAGCTCCTACAATGAGCAGTTCTTC | CASSLVYENPSSYNEQFF
TRBD1 | TRBJ1-1 | . | TRBV5-1 | TGCGCCAGCAGCGCGGACAGGGCGAACACTGAAGCTTTCTTT | CASSADRANTEAFF
TRBD2 | TRBJ2-3 | . | TRBV28 | TGTGCCAGCAGTACACCGGGACTAGGCACAGATACGCAGTATTTT | CASSTPGLGTDTQYF
. | TRBJ2-7 | . | TRBV6-1 | TGTGCCAGCAGACGGACAGAGGGCTACAAGTACGAGCAGTACTTC | CASRRTEGYKYEQYF
TRBD2 | TRBJ2-5 | . | TRBV29-1 | TGCAGCGCTTTAGGGACTAGAGGCGAGACCCAGTACTTC | CSALGTRGETQYF
. | TRBJ2-6 | . | TRBV28 | TGTGCCAGCAGCCGGACACCCCTTGGCTCTGGGGCCAACGTCCTGACTTTC | CASSRTPLGSGANVLTF
. | TRBJ1-1 | . | TRBV6-6 | TGTGCCAGCAGTTTCGACACTGAAGCTTTCTTT | CASSFDTEAFF
. | TRBJ2-7 | few | TRBV7-8 | TGTGCCAGCAGCTTAAGCAGGGATGTGACCTACGAGCAGTACTTC | CASSLSRDVTYEQYF
. | TRBJ1-3 | . | TRBV6-6 | TGTGCCAGCAGGACAGGTTCTGGAAACACCATATATTTT | CASRTGSGNTIYF
. | TRBJ2-3 | . | TRBV21-1 | TGTGCCAGCAGCAAAAAGGCTAGCGGGGGCCCAGATACGCAGTATTTT | CASSKKASGGPDTQYF
TRBD1 | TRBJ2-2 | . | TRBV19 | TGTGCCAGTAGTGGACAGGGGTCCGGGGAGCTGTTTTTT | CASSGQGSGELFF